The 15 T cell receptor beta chains presented below share a single source sample, sequenced in a study of graft-versus-host responses after intestinal transplantation. Repertoires were generated with immunoSEQ multiplex PCR, while TCRdb's copy carries only in-frame clones and drops some. This sample has approximately 90,000 clones, with around 84% found just once. These receptors lack a known antigen. Sequences were derived from unstimulated CD4+ T cells sorted from spleen or lymph node cells, sampled before intestinal transplant. These receptors were collected from a human donor who received an intestinal transplant.

The chain carries TRBV2 and TRBJ1-5; TRBD1 matches at 9 bases. The CDR3 spans 14 residues. After removal of 5 bases from V and 4 bases from J, the junction contained 3 bases not matched to a gene. Germline V lookup: CDR1 SNHLY, CDR2 FYNNEI. The CDR3: CASSSTGGNQPQHF. CDR3 sequence (DNA): TGTGCCAGCAGTTCGACAGGGGGTAATCAGCCCCAGCATTTT.

The J gene is TRBJ1-4, the V gene TRBV2, with 10 bases aligning to TRBD1. The V gene end was trimmed by 5 bases and the J gene end by 8 bases; junction bases not matched to a gene: 8. The CDR3 is 15 amino acids. The germline V gene encodes CDR1 SNHLY and CDR2 FYNNEI. CDR3 sequence (DNA): TGTGCCAGCAGTCCCCAGACAGGGGGCCAGGAAAAACTGTTTTTT. It codes for CASSPQTGGQEKLFF.

This clone was seen a handful of times. The chain is built from TRBV5-1 and TRBJ2-7; 9 nucleotides match TRBD1. V lost 2 bases to trimming and J lost 5 bases; unmatched junction nucleotides: 14. This CDR3 comprises 17 residues. Germline V gene lookup returns CDR1 SGHRS and CDR2 YFSETQ. CDR3 residues: CASSFGGTWTGEDEQYF. Here the CDR3 DNA reads TGCGCCAGCAGCTTTGGGGGCACATGGACAGGGGAGGACGAGCAGTACTTC.

V gene TRBV2 combines with J gene TRBJ1-5; D might be TRBD1 (5 bases). This CDR3 contains 14 residues. Germline CDR1 is SNHLY and CDR2 is FYNNEI. The V gene lost 6 bases and the J gene lost 7 bases, with 16 bases spanning the gap. CDR3 residues: CASRDNSEEQPQHF. The DNA of the CDR3 is TGTGCCAGCAGGGACAACTCAGAGGAACAGCCCCAGCATTTT.

This clone was seen a single time. The chain is built from TRBV29-1 and TRBJ2-7; a weak D match, TRBD1 (5 bases). This CDR3 is built from 12 residues. The germline V and J ends were trimmed by 5 bases and 1 base, with 9 bases remaining between them. Germline values: CDR1 SQVTM, CDR2 ANQGSEA. The CDR3 loop is CSVSRQSYEQYF. Here the CDR3 DNA reads TGCAGCGTTTCGAGACAGTCCTACGAGCAGTACTTC.

The rearrangement uses TRBV2 and TRBJ2-7; no definite D call. This CDR3 contains 12 residues. Germline V gene data show CDR1 as SNHLY and CDR2 as FYNNEI. V dropped 3 bases and J dropped 5 bases, with 8 bases sitting between them. The CDR3, as DNA: TGTGCCAGCAGTGATCCCCGGGACGAGCAGTACTTC. This encodes CASSDPRDEQYF.

This clone has only one observation. The chain uses TRBV6-1 and TRBJ1-3; TRBD1 might be the D (6 bases). The CDR3 extends over 17 amino acids. V gave up 3 bases and J gave up 3 bases, with 18 bases separating them. In germline, CDR1 is MNHNS, CDR2 SASEGT. The CDR3, as DNA: TGTGCCAGCAGTGAGTATAACAGGGTTAGAGGTGGAAACACCATATATTTT. Translation gives CASSEYNRVRGGNTIYF.

The chain uses TRBV5-4 and TRBJ2-5, with D unclear. Trimming shortened V by 4 bases and J by 2 bases, and 3 bases separated the two germline ends. CDR1 is SGHNT and CDR2 is YYREEE in the germline V gene (reference sequence). The CDR3 extends over 11 amino acids. Here the CDR3 reads CASSQQETQYF. In DNA form, the CDR3 reads TGTGCCAGCAGCCAACAAGAGACCCAGTACTTC.

This clone was seen a few times. The genes are TRBV5-5 and TRBJ2-5, with 12 bases aligning to TRBD2. Germline V gene data show CDR1 as SGHKS and CDR2 as YYEKEE (reference sequence). This CDR3 is built from 18 residues. V shed 0 bases and J 4 bases; nucleotides not matched to a gene: 10. As DNA, the CDR3 is TGTGCCAGCAGCTTGGCGGCTAGCGGGGGGGCCTCCAGAGAGACCCAGTACTTC. Translating it yields CASSLAASGGASRETQYF.

The V and J genes are TRBV2 and TRBJ2-3, with a tentative D call TRBD2 (6 bases). The CDR3 runs 12 residues. Trimming shortened V by 7 bases and J by 2 bases, and 7 bases separated the two germline ends. The germline gives CDR1 SNHLY, CDR2 FYNNEI. This CDR3 is CASTRDTDTQYF. CDR3 bases: TGTGCCAGCACGCGGGACACAGATACGCAGTATTTT.

This clone was seen a few times. The rearrangement uses TRBV28 and TRBJ2-7; maybe TRBD1 (6 bases). This CDR3 contains 13 residues. Germline CDR1 and CDR2: MDHEN and SYDVKM. V gave up 6 bases and J gave up 6 bases, with 15 bases separating them. The DNA for the CDR3 is TGTGCCAGCAGAGGCACAGGGTGGGGCGAGCAGTACTTC. Protein: CASRGTGWGEQYF.

This clone occurred once. This chain connects TRBV5-4 to TRBJ1-2; tentatively, D is TRBD1 (5 bases). Germline assignment: CDR1 SGHNT and CDR2 YYREEE (reference sequence). This CDR3 is built from 13 residues. The V end lost 4 bases, the J end lost 6 bases, and 13 bases lay between the germline ends. This chain's CDR3 is CASSTGPGNGYTF. CDR3 nucleotide sequence: TGTGCCAGCAGCACAGGTCCAGGGAATGGCTACACCTTC. The whole variable domain, remainder taken from reference TRBV5-4 and TRBJ1-2, is ETGVTQSPTHLIKTRGQQVTLRCSSQSGHNTVSWYQQALGQGPQFIFQYYREEENGRGNFPPRFSGLQFPNYSSELNVNALELDDSALYLCASSTGPGNGYTFGSGTRLTVV.

This clone was seen a handful of times. The V call is TRBV6-6, the J call TRBJ2-7, with TRBD1 matching over 7 bases. J gave up 0 bases and V 6 bases, and 11 bases lay outside the gene matches. Germline-derived CDR1 and CDR2 are MNHNY and SVGAGI (reference sequence). This CDR3 has 16 amino acids. Here the CDR3 DNA reads TGTGCCAGCAGCGGAGCTAACCGGGACAGCTCCTACGAGCAGTACTTC. Translation: CASSGANRDSSYEQYF.

The chain combines TRBV7-8 with TRBJ2-1, with 11 bases matching TRBD2. CDR1 SGHVS and CDR2 FQNEAQ come from the germline V gene. V dropped 1 base and J dropped 0; count of bases not matched to a gene: 5. CDR3 length equals 18 residues. The CDR3 sequence is CASSLGATSGISYNEQFF. The CDR3 coding sequence is TGTGCCAGCAGCTTAGGTGCGACTAGCGGGATCTCCTACAATGAGCAGTTCTTC.

This clone is medium-sized within its sample. The rearrangement uses TRBV4-1 and TRBJ2-2; TRBD2 might be the D (5 bases). Trimming removed 4 bases at V and 5 bases at J, with 20 bases between. This CDR3 has 17 residues. CDR1 is MGHRA, CDR2 YSYEKL, per germline. This CDR3 is CASSRAGAALTTGELFF. The CDR3 bases are TGCGCCAGCAGCCGGGCGGGCGCCGCCTTAACGACCGGGGAGCTGTTTTTT.